These T cell receptor beta chains were read from a single sample in a study of blood T cell repertoires in COVID-19. Sequencing used immunoSEQ multiplex PCR; TCRdb keeps in-frame clones, though not all of them. The table has about 120,000 clones, 79% seen once. The sample taken for sequencing was peripheral blood. The origin of the receptors is a woman older than 75 with acute or convalescent COVID-19. Both conserved end residues are part of each CDR3. Fields, in order: V gene, J gene, clone size, D gene, CDR3 protein, CDR3 DNA. A D gene is named only where the DNA matches it firmly. Rows may omit the clone size; those that give it use once, few, many or a size class.

V gene: TRBV5-1
J gene: TRBJ1-3
clone size: .
D gene: TRBD1
CDR3 protein: CASSRLPGQGLFSGNTIYF
CDR3 DNA: TGCGCCAGCAGCAGATTACCGGGACAGGGACTATTCTCTGGAAACACCATATATTTT

V gene: TRBV5-1
J gene: TRBJ2-3
clone size: .
D gene: .
CDR3 protein: CASSRQGGRGTQYF
CDR3 DNA: TGCGCCAGCAGCCGTCAGGGGGGCCGGGGTACGCAGTATTTT

V gene: TRBV6-5
J gene: TRBJ1-5
clone size: few
D gene: .
CDR3 protein: CASGNRVPGQPQHF
CDR3 DNA: TGTGCCAGCGGCAACAGGGTCCCAGGTCAGCCCCAGCATTTT

V gene: TRBV19
J gene: TRBJ2-7
clone size: .
D gene: .
CDR3 protein: CASSIGSGPWYEQYF
CDR3 DNA: TGTGCCAGTAGTATTGGGAGCGGGCCTTGGTACGAGCAGTACTTC

V gene: TRBV7-9
J gene: TRBJ2-5
clone size: .
D gene: .
CDR3 protein: CASSLAQKSGTQYF
CDR3 DNA: TGTGCCAGCAGCTTAGCCCAAAAGTCAGGGACCCAGTACTTC

V gene: TRBV23-1
J gene: TRBJ1-5
clone size: few
D gene: TRBD1
CDR3 protein: CASSQWGTGQKNSQPQHF
CDR3 DNA: TGCGCCAGCAGTCAATGGGGGACAGGGCAGAAGAATAGTCAGCCCCAGCATTTT

V gene: TRBV21-1
J gene: TRBJ2-3
clone size: .
D gene: .
CDR3 protein: CASSKLGTSGRVSTDTQYF
CDR3 DNA: TGTGCCAGCAGCAAACTGGGGACTAGCGGGAGGGTTAGCACAGATACGCAGTATTTT

V gene: TRBV3-1/TRBV3-2
J gene: TRBJ1-6
clone size: once
D gene: TRBD1
CDR3 protein: CASSQERAGQGNSPLHF
CDR3 DNA: TGTGCCAGCAGCCAGGAAAGGGCGGGACAGGGGAATTCACCCCTCCACTTT

V gene: TRBV19
J gene: TRBJ2-1
clone size: .
D gene: .
CDR3 protein: CASTGVEFDEQFF
CDR3 DNA: TGTGCCAGTACAGGGGTTGAATTCGATGAGCAGTTCTTC

V gene: TRBV19
J gene: TRBJ2-3
clone size: .
D gene: TRBD2
CDR3 protein: CASRSLAGRASTDTQYF
CDR3 DNA: TGTGCCAGTAGGAGCCTAGCGGGCCGTGCTAGCACAGATACGCAGTATTTT

V gene: TRBV28
J gene: TRBJ1-2
clone size: few
D gene: TRBD1
CDR3 protein: CASTRTGTLYGYTF
CDR3 DNA: TGTGCCAGCACCCGGACAGGGACGCTCTATGGCTACACCTTC

V gene: TRBV28
J gene: TRBJ1-5
clone size: .
D gene: .
CDR3 protein: CASSLKGVGNQPQHF
CDR3 DNA: TGTGCCAGCAGTTTAAAGGGGGTTGGCAATCAGCCCCAGCATTTT

V gene: TRBV28
J gene: TRBJ2-2
clone size: few
D gene: TRBD2
CDR3 protein: CASKLAGEVGELFF
CDR3 DNA: TGTGCCAGCAAGCTAGCGGGAGAGGTCGGGGAGCTGTTTTTT

V gene: TRBV4-3
J gene: TRBJ1-5
clone size: .
D gene: .
CDR3 protein: CASSQGGLGQPQHF
CDR3 DNA: TGCGCCAGCAGCCAAGGAGGGTTGGGTCAGCCCCAGCATTTT

V gene: TRBV30
J gene: TRBJ1-1
clone size: .
D gene: .
CDR3 protein: CAWITYTEAFF
CDR3 DNA: TGTGCCTGGATAACTTACACTGAAGCTTTCTTT

V gene: TRBV10-3
J gene: TRBJ1-2
clone size: .
D gene: TRBD1
CDR3 protein: CAISERTGGRLDYGYTF
CDR3 DNA: TGTGCCATCAGTGAGCGGACAGGGGGCCGATTAGACTATGGCTACACCTTC

V gene: TRBV4-1
J gene: TRBJ2-7
clone size: .
D gene: TRBD2
CDR3 protein: CASSQSTSGRYEQYF
CDR3 DNA: TGCGCCAGCAGCCAATCGACTAGCGGTCGCTACGAGCAGTACTTC

V gene: TRBV19
J gene: TRBJ1-1
clone size: .
D gene: .
CDR3 protein: CASSARGKIPTTKLNTEAFF
CDR3 DNA: TGTGCCAGTAGTGCAAGGGGCAAAATCCCCACGACGAAACTGAACACTGAAGCTTTCTTT

V gene: TRBV19
J gene: TRBJ1-1
clone size: .
D gene: .
CDR3 protein: CASSAQGGTEAFF
CDR3 DNA: TGTGCCAGTAGTGCTCAGGGTGGAACTGAAGCTTTCTTT

V gene: TRBV28
J gene: TRBJ2-2
clone size: .
D gene: .
CDR3 protein: CASSRGGFTGELFF
CDR3 DNA: TGTGCCAGCAGTAGGGGGGGTTTTACCGGGGAGCTGTTTTTT

V gene: TRBV6-2/TRBV6-3
J gene: TRBJ1-1
clone size: .
D gene: TRBD1
CDR3 protein: CASSSPDRAAEAFF
CDR3 DNA: TGTGCCAGCAGTTCCCCGGACAGGGCAGCTGAAGCTTTCTTT

V gene: TRBV18
J gene: TRBJ1-6
clone size: .
D gene: TRBD1
CDR3 protein: CASSPAGGASFLHF
CDR3 DNA: TGTGCCAGCTCACCAGCAGGGGGTGCCTCTTTCCTCCACTTT

V gene: TRBV29-1
J gene: TRBJ1-1
clone size: .
D gene: TRBD1
CDR3 protein: CSVEGGRDRDTEAFF
CDR3 DNA: TGCAGCGTTGAAGGGGGACGGGACAGGGACACTGAAGCTTTCTTT

V gene: TRBV9
J gene: TRBJ2-1
clone size: .
D gene: .
CDR3 protein: CALRGSGYNEQFF
CDR3 DNA: TGTGCCCTAAGGGGTAGCGGCTACAATGAGCAGTTCTTC

V gene: TRBV7-8
J gene: TRBJ2-3
clone size: once
D gene: TRBD2
CDR3 protein: CASRPASGRGTDTQYF
CDR3 DNA: TGTGCCAGCAGACCCGCTAGCGGGAGGGGTACAGATACGCAGTATTTT

V gene: TRBV5-1
J gene: TRBJ2-7
clone size: few
D gene: TRBD1
CDR3 protein: CASSFLQGANYEQYF
CDR3 DNA: TGCGCCAGCAGCTTTCTACAGGGGGCTAACTACGAGCAGTACTTC

V gene: TRBV27
J gene: TRBJ2-2
clone size: .
D gene: TRBD1
CDR3 protein: CASRGGGRGLLAGELFF
CDR3 DNA: TGTGCCAGCAGAGGTGGGGGCAGGGGGCTTCTCGCCGGGGAGCTGTTTTTT

V gene: TRBV5-4
J gene: TRBJ2-3
clone size: .
D gene: TRBD2
CDR3 protein: CASSLESGGPDTQYF
CDR3 DNA: TGTGCCAGCAGCTTGGAAAGCGGGGGACCAGATACGCAGTATTTT

V gene: TRBV15
J gene: TRBJ2-3
clone size: .
D gene: TRBD2
CDR3 protein: CATSRDQGAGGGDTQYF
CDR3 DNA: TGTGCCACCAGCAGAGATCAGGGAGCGGGGGGCGGAGATACGCAGTATTTT

V gene: TRBV5-1
J gene: TRBJ2-7
clone size: .
D gene: .
CDR3 protein: CASSMDTNSYEQYF
CDR3 DNA: TGCGCCAGCAGCATGGACACGAACTCCTACGAGCAGTACTTC

V gene: TRBV3-1/TRBV3-2
J gene: TRBJ2-7
clone size: .
D gene: TRBD1
CDR3 protein: CASSQGPGTETYEQYF
CDR3 DNA: TGTGCCAGCAGCCAAGGTCCCGGGACAGAAACCTACGAGCAGTACTTC

V gene: TRBV27
J gene: TRBJ1-5
clone size: .
D gene: .
CDR3 protein: CASSWGRSNQPQHF
CDR3 DNA: TGTGCCAGCAGCTGGGGGCGAAGCAATCAGCCCCAGCATTTT

V gene: TRBV6-2/TRBV6-3
J gene: TRBJ1-2
clone size: .
D gene: TRBD1
CDR3 protein: CASSFGQGSYGYTF
CDR3 DNA: TGTGCCAGCAGTTTTGGACAGGGGTCCTATGGCTACACCTTC

V gene: TRBV6-5
J gene: TRBJ1-4
clone size: .
D gene: .
CDR3 protein: CASKGGAGFGKLFF
CDR3 DNA: TGTGCCAGCAAAGGGGGGGCCGGATTCGGAAAACTGTTTTTT

V gene: TRBV5-1
J gene: TRBJ2-3
clone size: few
D gene: TRBD2
CDR3 protein: CASSSGLDLSTDTQYF
CDR3 DNA: TGCGCCAGCAGCTCGGGACTAGATTTGAGCACAGATACGCAGTATTTT

V gene: TRBV4-2
J gene: TRBJ2-6
clone size: once
D gene: TRBD2
CDR3 protein: CASSSLAGHNSGANVLTF
CDR3 DNA: TGTGCCAGCAGCTCACTAGCGGGACATAACTCTGGGGCCAACGTCCTGACTTTC

V gene: TRBV4-3
J gene: TRBJ2-1
clone size: .
D gene: TRBD2
CDR3 protein: CASSQEGGLVTYNEQFF
CDR3 DNA: TGCGCCAGCAGCCAAGAAGGGGGACTAGTGACGTACAATGAGCAGTTCTTC